These 27 T cell receptor beta chains originate from one sample sequenced in a study of regulatory T cells in long-lasting Graves disease. Via MiXCR, TCRdb re-called the reads, giving one row per CDR3 protein. The table includes about 730 distinct CDR3 sequences, roughly 87% detected once. From RNA extracted from PBMCs, the TCR library was made. Here the sequenced sample was peripheral blood mononuclear cells (PBMCs), taken with antithyroid drug treatment, in newly diagnosed or persistent Graves disease (not recorded which). The receptors derive from a young woman with Graves disease.

With regard to this clonotype: Relative to the germline gene, one junction end is altered; a read error may explain this. This chain connects TRBV11-2 to TRBJ1-2; D may be TRBD1 (5 bases). Germline V gene data show CDR1 as SGHAT and CDR2 as FQNNGV. The CDR3 spans 17 residues. The CDR3 DNA is TGTGCCAGCAGCTTTACGGCTACCGGGGGGACTAACTATCGCTACACCTTC. Translation gives CASSFTATGGTNYRYTF.

The CDR3 sequence is CASSLGQGQAFF. The CDR3 DNA is TGTGCCAGCAGCTTGGGACAGGGACAAGCTTTCTTT. The chain uses TRBV5-5 and TRBJ1-1; 7 bases agree with TRBD1. The CDR3 spans 12 residues. The trim removed 0 bases at V and 9 bases at J, leaving 2 bases unmatched. Germline CDR1 and CDR2: SGHKS and YYEKEE (reference sequence).

The chain joins TRBV29-1 to TRBJ1-1; no clear D. The CDR3 totals 12 residues. The V gene's germline CDR1 is SQVTM and CDR2 ANQGSEA. Trimming cost V 5 bases and J 1 base, with 8 bases left between them. The CDR3 loop is CSVRNQNTEAFF. The CDR3 coding sequence is TGCAGCGTTCGGAACCAGAACACTGAAGCTTTCTTT. The full variable domain, its missing parts supplied by reference TRBV29-1 and TRBJ1-1, is SAVISQKPSRDICQRGTSLTIQCQVDSQVTMMFWYRQQPGQSLTLIATANQGSEATYESGFVIDKFPISRPNLTFSTLTVSNMSPEDSSIYLCSVRNQNTEAFFGQGTRLTVV.

This clonotype appeared a single time. J is TRBJ1-1 and V is TRBV6-5; D might be TRBD1 (5 bases). The germline CDR1 and CDR2 sequences are MNHEY and SVGAGI. The V gene lost 0 bases and the J gene lost 7 bases, with 12 bases spanning the gap. This CDR3 region has 14 residues. The CDR3 DNA is TGTGCCAGCAGTTACTCAACAGGAAATGGTGAAGCTTTCTTT. Protein product: CASSYSTGNGEAFF.

This chain connects TRBV3-1 to TRBJ2-7; D gene uncertain. Trimming removed 3 bases at V and 2 bases at J, with 5 bases between. This CDR3 region has 12 residues. Looked up from germline, CDR1 is LGHDT and CDR2 is YNNKEL (reference sequence). The CDR3 bases are TGTGCCAGCAGCCACGAGACCTACGAGCAGTACTTC. Translating it yields CASSHETYEQYF.

The chain links TRBV6-1 to TRBJ2-3, with D possibly being TRBD2 (6 bases). The CDR3 runs 15 residues. V gave up 6 bases and J gave up 2 bases, with 15 bases separating them. Germline V gene lookup returns CDR1 MNHNS and CDR2 SASEGT. The CDR3 DNA reads TGTGCCAGCAGCCCTTCGGGACTTCCCACAGATACGCAGTATTTT. This gives the protein CASSPSGLPTDTQYF.

The V call is TRBV7-2, the J call TRBJ1-1; 8 bases align to TRBD1. In germline, CDR1 is SGHTA, CDR2 FQGNSA. The CDR3 consists of 16 residues. Trimming removed 4 bases from V and 4 bases from J; junction bases left unmatched: 11. CDR3: CASSWGSTGGITEAFF. The CDR3 DNA follows: TGTGCCAGCAGCTGGGGATCCACAGGGGGGATCACTGAAGCTTTCTTT.

The rearrangement uses TRBV28 and TRBJ2-3; the D gene is possibly TRBD2 (5 bases). Germline values: CDR1 MDHEN, CDR2 SYDVKM. The CDR3 extends over 18 amino acids. Trimming cost V 4 bases and J 1 base, with 21 bases left between them. The CDR3 loop is CASSSPPRSGFGTDTQYF. As DNA, the CDR3 is TGTGCCAGCAGTTCACCCCCCAGGAGCGGCTTTGGCACAGATACGCAGTATTTT.

V gene TRBV6-5 combines with J gene TRBJ2-1; D gene ambiguous. The CDR3 has 14 amino acids. V lost 2 bases, J lost 9 bases, and 14 bases lay in between. Germline V lookup: CDR1 MNHEY, CDR2 SVGAGI. The CDR3 nucleotides are TGTGCCAGCAGTTACGGCAAGGGATGGGGTGAGCAGTTCTTC. Encoded protein: CASSYGKGWGEQFF.

The CDR3 loop reads CASSDRVDSPLHF. In DNA, the CDR3 is TGTGCCAGTAGTGACAGGGTGGATTCACCCCTCCACTTT. The genes are TRBV19 and TRBJ1-6, with 7 bases aligning to TRBD1. V was pared by 5 bases and J by 8 bases, with 3 bases of the junction left unmatched. The CDR3 spans 13 residues. Germline CDR1 and CDR2: LNHDA and SQIVND (reference sequence). Drawing the rest from reference TRBV19 and TRBJ1-6, the complete variable domain is DGGITQSPKYLFRKEGQNVTLSCEQNLNHDAMYWYRQDPGQGLRLIYYSQIVNDFQKGDIAEGYSVSREKKESFPLTVTSAQKNPTAFYLCASSDRVDSPLHFGNGTRLTVT.

The chain has TRBV28 and TRBJ2-2; perhaps TRBD1 as D (5 bases). Trimming removed 8 bases from V and 0 bases from J, with 10 bases in between. There are 14 residues in the CDR3. Germline values: CDR1 MDHEN, CDR2 SYDVKM. The CDR3 sequence is CASLDSANTGELFF. The CDR3 DNA follows: TGTGCCAGCTTAGACAGCGCGAACACCGGGGAGCTGTTTTTT.

The chain has TRBV19 and TRBJ2-7; a weak D match, TRBD1 (6 bases). The germline V gene has CDR1 LNHDA and CDR2 SQIVND (reference sequence). This CDR3 spans 14 amino acids. Trimming shortened V by 7 bases and J by 6 bases, and 19 bases separated the two germline ends. The CDR3 region is CASTTYSQGSEQYF. CDR3 bases: TGTGCCAGTACGACCTATTCGCAGGGGAGCGAGCAGTACTTC.

The sample holds a few counts of this clonotype. V and J are TRBV29-1 and TRBJ2-3; TRBD2 matches at 12 bases. Trimming took 6 bases from V and 5 from J; bases not matched to a gene: 6. The CDR3 spans 14 residues. Germline assignment: CDR1 SQVTM and CDR2 ANQGSEA. CDR3 sequence (DNA): TGCAGCGTAAAACTAGCGGGAGGTAAAGATACGCAGTATTTT. This sequence encodes CSVKLAGGKDTQYF.

This clonotype has just a few counts. This chain connects TRBV6-2 or TRBV6-3 to TRBJ2-1, with TRBD2 matching 9 bases. V dropped 1 base and J dropped 8; count of bases not matched to a gene: 9. CDR3 length equals 16 residues. Germline V CDR1 and CDR2: MNHEY, SVGEGT. The chain's CDR3 is CASSYYIGGRGYEQFF. CDR3 DNA: TGTGCCAGCAGTTACTATATCGGCGGGAGGGGCTATGAGCAGTTCTTC.

This clonotype was counted a few times. The chain has TRBV7-2 and TRBJ1-2, with TRBD1 as a possible D gene (6 bases). The CDR3 totals 14 residues. Germline V gives CDR1 SGHTA, CDR2 FQGNSA. V was pared by 4 bases and J by 5 bases, with 14 bases between. The CDR3 DNA sequence: TGTGCCAGCAGCTCGCCAGGGGTAGGGTATGGCTACACCTTC. Protein sequence: CASSSPGVGYGYTF.

The chain couples TRBV7-9 to TRBJ2-3; TRBD2 matches at 9 bases. The length of the CDR3 is 18 residues. The germline gives CDR1 SEHNR, CDR2 FQNEAQ (reference sequence). V trimming: 2 bases; J trimming: 5 bases; junction bases outside the gene matches: 14. The DNA of the CDR3 is TGTGCCAGCAGCTTAACTCGTAGCGGGAGCTCCACGAGAGATACGCAGTATTTT. It specifies CASSLTRSGSSTRDTQYF.

The V call is TRBV7-2, the J call TRBJ2-1; 7 bases are shared with TRBD2. CDR3 length: 15 amino acids. Germline V gene data show CDR1 as SGHTA and CDR2 as FQGNSA. V was clipped by 1 base and J by 2 bases; unmatched bases: 2. The DNA for the CDR3 is TGTGCCAGCAGCTTAGGGCTAGCGGCCTACAATGAGCAGTTCTTC. Translation: CASSLGLAAYNEQFF.

The CDR3 bases are TGTGCCATCAGTGAGCGTGGGGGAGAGACCCAGTACTTC. This codes for CAISERGGETQYF. The genes are TRBV10-3 and TRBJ2-5; TRBD1 or TRBD2 may be the D gene (5 bases each). The CDR3 is 13 residues long. V was shortened by 2 bases and J by 4 bases, with 8 bases between the two germline ends. CDR1 is ENHRY, CDR2 SYGVKD, per germline.

This clonotype was picked up one time. The chain carries TRBV20-1 and TRBJ1-2; possibly TRBD1 for D (5 bases). The V gene lost 1 base and the J gene lost 6 bases, with 9 bases spanning the gap. There are 12 residues in the CDR3. CDR1 is DFQATT, CDR2 SNEGSKA, per germline (reference sequence). The CDR3 nucleotides read TGCAGTGCTAGAGGGGGCGCGGATGGCTACACCTTC. It codes for CSARGGADGYTF.

CDR3 residues: CASSHPGTGGFIYEQYF. The CDR3 nucleotides read TGTGCCAGCAGTCACCCCGGGACAGGGGGCTTCATCTACGAGCAGTACTTC. The chain is built from TRBV6-1 and TRBJ2-7, with 12 bases lining up with TRBD1. V shed 5 bases and J 3 bases; nucleotides not matched to a gene: 11. Germline V gene sequence: CDR1 MNHNS, CDR2 SASEGT. There are 17 residues in the CDR3.

V is TRBV12-3 or TRBV12-4 and J is TRBJ2-3; D unresolved. Trimming removed 5 bases from V and 5 bases from J, with 14 bases in between. The CDR3 sequence is 14 residues long. The CDR3 nucleotides read TGTGCCAGCAGTCCTAGTGTCTTACGAGATACGCAGTATTTT. Its translation is CASSPSVLRDTQYF.

This chain uses TRBV11-2 with TRBJ2-2; a weak D match, TRBD2 (5 bases). CDR1 and CDR2 (germline): SGHAT, FQNNGV. This CDR3 is 16 amino acids long. V lost 1 base and J 1 base, leaving 10 bases between the germline ends. DNA for the CDR3: TGTGCCAGCAGCTTAGTGACTATCCAGAACACCGGGGAGCTGTTTTTT. Protein sequence: CASSLVTIQNTGELFF.

The chain combines TRBV7-2 with TRBJ1-6; the D gene is possibly TRBD1 (5 bases). Germline assignment: CDR1 SGHTA and CDR2 FQGNSA. This CDR3 has 15 residues. V lost 0 bases and J lost 8, with 11 bases in between. The CDR3 DNA reads TGTGCCAGCAGCTTAGCCCGGGACCTACATTCACCCCTCCACTTT. Encoded protein: CASSLARDLHSPLHF.

The CDR3 loop is CASSTSGRGTDTQYF. DNA for the CDR3: TGTGCCAGCAGCACTAGCGGTAGAGGCACAGATACGCAGTATTTT. The V gene is TRBV12-3 or TRBV12-4, the J gene TRBJ2-3, with TRBD2 matching over 8 bases. This CDR3 is built from 15 residues. The V gene end was trimmed by 6 bases and the J gene end by 1 base; junction bases not matched to a gene: 6.

This clonotype was counted only a few times. Here the CDR3 omits its conserved ending phenylalanine or tryptophan, so a read error is the likely source. The rearrangement links TRBV4-3 to TRBJ2-7, with TRBD2 as a possible D gene (6 bases). Germline assignment: CDR1 LGHNA and CDR2 YSLEER. CDR3 length: 15 residues. Trimming cost V 0 bases and J 2 bases, with 11 bases left between them. The CDR3 sequence: CASSQDLGGTYEQYS. The CDR3, as DNA: TGCGCCAGCAGCCAAGATCTAGGAGGGACCTACGAGCAGTACTCC.

This chain joins TRBV6-1 and TRBJ2-1, with 9 bases identical to TRBD1. Germline V gene sequence: CDR1 MNHNS, CDR2 SASEGT. J lost 7 bases, V lost 5 bases, and 6 bases had no gene match. There are 14 residues in the CDR3. The CDR3 DNA is TGTGCCAGCAGTCAACAGGGGGCGCGGAATGAGCAGTTCTTC. Protein product: CASSQQGARNEQFF.

The rearrangement links TRBV20-1 to TRBJ2-4; D possibly uses TRBD1 or TRBD2 (6 bases each). This CDR3 is built from 13 residues. Trimming removed 8 bases at V and 7 bases at J, with 18 bases between. Per germline, CDR1 DFQATT and CDR2 SNEGSKA (reference sequence). For the CDR3, the DNA is TGCAGTCAGGGAAGGGGGGAGTTGAACATTCAGTACTTC. It specifies CSQGRGELNIQYF.